A selection of T cell receptor beta chains follows, all from one sample in a study of blood T cells in healthy people across ages. TCRdb passed the 5' RACE reads through MiXCR, listing each CDR3 protein once. The data hold 1 million to 1.2 million distinct CDR3 sequences, with around two fifths observed a single time. The sample was blood. These receptors were collected from a man between 18 and 35 years old in good health. Both conserved end residues are part of each CDR3. A D gene is named only where the DNA matches it firmly. Part of the rows lack a size; the others show once, few, many or a class for expanded clones.

v_gene	j_gene	abundance	len	d_gene	CDR3nt	CDR3aa
TRBV7-2	TRBJ1-1	few	14	-	TGTGCCAGCAGCTTAGTGTCCCGGGTCGATGAAGCTTTCTTT	CASSLVSRVDEAFF
TRBV25-1	TRBJ2-2	-	14	-	TGTGCCAGCAGTTCAAATGTGTTCCCCAGGGAGCTGTTTTTT	CASSSNVFPRELFF
TRBV6-1	TRBJ2-1	few	17	TRBD1	TGTGCCAGCAGCGCCCCGTCTAGGACAGGGCTAGGCGATGAGCAGTTCTTC	CASSAPSRTGLGDEQFF
TRBV21-1	TRBJ2-6	few	23	-	TGTGCCAGCAGGAAGTGTGGGTCCTCCACGCCATGTTCCACTATCTCTGGGGCCAACGTCCTGACTTTC	CASRKCGSSTPCSTISGANVLTF
TRBV5-1	TRBJ2-3	-	14	-	TGCGCCAGCAGCTTGATGGGAGGCACAGATACGCAGTATTTT	CASSLMGGTDTQYF
TRBV4-3	TRBJ2-1	-	12	-	TGCGCCAGCAGCCAAGAGGCCGGGAACCAGTTCTTC	CASSQEAGNQFF
TRBV29-1	TRBJ2-3	few	14	TRBD2	TGCAGCGTCCTCTTAGCGGGGAGCACAGATACGCAGTATTTT	CSVLLAGSTDTQYF
TRBV27	TRBJ2-5	-	13	-	TGTGCCAGCAGTGTAGGATCTGTCGAGACCCAGTACTTC	CASSVGSVETQYF
TRBV6-5	TRBJ1-5	once	13	-	TGTGCCAGCAGTTACGCCAGTTCATGGCCCCAGCATTTT	CASSYASSWPQHF
TRBV6-2/TRBV6-3	TRBJ2-5	-	14	-	TGTGCCAGCAGTTACTCCCGGAGGGCGGTAGAGCAGTACTTC	CASSYSRRAVEQYF
TRBV3-1	TRBJ1-2	-	17	-	TGTGCCAGCAGCCAAAAAATCGGAGGGCGGAGTAACTATGGCTACACCTTC	CASSQKIGGRSNYGYTF
TRBV4-3	TRBJ2-7	-	19	TRBD1	TGCGCCAGCAGCCAGACTACAGGGGGCAAGGGTATTATCTCCTACGAGCAGTACTTC	CASSQTTGGKGIISYEQYF
TRBV25-1	TRBJ2-7	-	15	-	TGTGCCAGCAGTCTTCGGGGGAGCGATCGGAATGAGCAGTACTTC	CASSLRGSDRNEQYF
TRBV5-1	TRBJ1-2	-	15	-	TGCGTCAGCAGCTGGAACAGGGCCGATTTTTATGGCTACACCTTC	CVSSWNRADFYGYTF
TRBV7-2	TRBJ1-2	few	15	-	TGTGCCAGCAGTTCCCCATACGGTCTCGGTTATGGCTACACCTTC	CASSSPYGLGYGYTF
TRBV3-1	TRBJ1-5	few	14	-	TGTGCCAGCAGCCAAACGGGGGCAGGGCAGCCCCAGCATTTT	CASSQTGAGQPQHF
TRBV6-2/TRBV6-3	TRBJ2-5	-	17	TRBD2	TGTGCCAGCAGTTACGGCACTAGCGGGGGTACCTACAATGGGCAGTACTTC	CASSYGTSGGTYNGQYF
TRBV27	TRBJ2-3	-	17	-	TGTACCAGCATCAGGTCAGGGGGGCGATTTAGCACAGATACGCAGTATTTT	CTSIRSGGRFSTDTQYF
TRBV29-1	TRBJ2-2	few	13	-	TGCAGCGTTGAAATACAGACCGCCGGGGAGCTGTTTTTT	CSVEIQTAGELFF
TRBV27	TRBJ2-7	-	15	-	TGTGCCAGCAGTGCCCGGGGGGGACAGTCCTACGAGCAGTACTTC	CASSARGGQSYEQYF
TRBV6-6	TRBJ2-3	-	16	-	TGTGCCAGCAGTTGGGATACGACAGTGAGCACAGATACGCAGTATTTT	CASSWDTTVSTDTQYF
TRBV7-9	TRBJ1-5	-	14	TRBD1	TGTGCCAGCAGCTTTGGGACAGGGGATCAGCCCCAGCATTTT	CASSFGTGDQPQHF
TRBV2	TRBJ1-4	-	12	-	TGTGCCAGCAGAAACCGTAACGAAAAACTGTTTTTT	CASRNRNEKLFF
TRBV2	TRBJ2-1	few	15	TRBD2	TGTGCCAGCCTCTTAGGACTAGCGGGGGTCAATGAGCAGTTCTTC	CASLLGLAGVNEQFF
TRBV20-1	TRBJ2-7	-	14	-	TGCAGTGCTAGAGGGGGAGCGGCCTACAATGAGCAGTACTTC	CSARGGAAYNEQYF
TRBV10-3	TRBJ2-3	-	15	TRBD2	TGTGCCATCACTACTAGCGGGGGAGAGGCAGATACGCAGTATTTT	CAITTSGGEADTQYF
TRBV7-2	TRBJ1-2	few	16	TRBD1	TGTGCCAGCAGCTTAGGGGGGACAGGGACTAACTATGGCTACACCTTC	CASSLGGTGTNYGYTF
TRBV4-2	TRBJ1-1	-	17	-	TGTGCCAGCAGCCAAGATTTAACCGAAAGGAGTTACACTGAAGCTTTCTTT	CASSQDLTERSYTEAFF
TRBV7-2	TRBJ2-7	-	18	-	TGTGCCAGCAGCTTAGCGCCTTTAGGGCGGGTCAAAGCCTACGAGCAGTACTTC	CASSLAPLGRVKAYEQYF
TRBV4-1	TRBJ2-1	few	14	-	TGCGCCAGCACCAGAGGAGCAAATTACAATGAGCAGTTCTTC	CASTRGANYNEQFF
TRBV20-1	TRBJ2-3	few	15	TRBD1	TGCAGTGCTAGGGCCCCACAGGGGGCGTCAGATACGCAGTATTTT	CSARAPQGASDTQYF
TRBV12-3/TRBV12-4	TRBJ2-7	once	13	-	TGTGCCAGCACAACGGTCGGGTCAGGTGAGCAGTACTTC	CASTTVGSGEQYF
TRBV5-5	TRBJ2-4	few	15	TRBD1	TGTGCCAGCAGCCTAGAACCGGGACAGAAAAACATTCAGTACTTC	CASSLEPGQKNIQYF
TRBV27	TRBJ1-2	many	14	-	TGTGCCAGCAGCCCCGGGGGCCGTAACTATGGCTACACCTTC	CASSPGGRNYGYTF
TRBV2	TRBJ2-7	few	14	-	TGTGCCAGTGGGGTGGCAGGGGAATACTACGAGCAGTACTTC	CASGVAGEYYEQYF
TRBV25-1	TRBJ1-2	-	15	-	TGTGCCAGCAGTACCTCGGGGGGTGGCCACTATGGCTACACCTTC	CASSTSGGGHYGYTF